Listed here are 21 T cell receptor beta chains from one sample, sequenced in a study of cytomegalovirus exposure and HLA in healthy donors (dated 2017 in TCRdb). The receptor library was made with the immunoSEQ multiplex PCR assay. For the multiplex PCR, a mixture combining 60 forward primers for TCR Vbeta segments and 13 reverse primers for TCR Jbeta segments was used. What TCRdb holds here is the immuneACCESS table cut down to in-frame rearrangements. Part of the clones is not present; checked against another copy, under half of the missing clones reflect an unresolved V gene, and the others are unexplained. The sample table contains roughly 160,000 clones; only one count was recorded for 84% of them. The ten most abundant clones make up under 1.1% of the sample. The sample consisted of PBMCs. The receptors originated from a man under 40 in good health and CMV-seronegative.

This chain connects TRBV4-1 to TRBJ2-5, with 10 nucleotides matching TRBD2. With V trimmed by 0 bases and J by 3 bases, 4 bases remained unmatched. Germline V gene sequence: CDR1 MGHRA, CDR2 YSYEKL. This CDR3 is built from 16 residues. CDR3 DNA sequence: TGCGCCAGCAGCCAAGAAGCTAGCGGGAGAGAAGAGACCCAGTACTTC. As protein: CASSQEASGREETQYF.

The chain has TRBV7-2 and TRBJ2-7; D is possibly TRBD1 (5 bases). The germline V and J ends were trimmed by 2 bases and 0 bases, with 17 bases remaining between them. Per the germline V gene, CDR1 is SGHTA and CDR2 is FQGNSA. CDR3 length equals 17 residues. The CDR3 DNA reads as TGTGCCAGCAGCTTATCGGCAGGGCTGGAAACCTCCTACGAGCAGTACTTC. Translation gives CASSLSAGLETSYEQYF.

The chain joins TRBV4-3 to TRBJ2-1, with TRBD2 matching over 7 bases. Per the germline V gene, CDR1 is LGHNA and CDR2 is YSLEER. The CDR3 loop spans 15 amino acids. Unmatched junction bases numbered 7, after V lost 6 bases and J lost 2 bases. The CDR3 nucleotides are TGCGCCAGCAGTTTGAGCGGGACCCCCTACAATGAGCAGTTCTTC. Residues: CASSLSGTPYNEQFF.

The chain recombines TRBV7-2 with TRBJ2-5; 7 bases map to TRBD1. The CDR3 has 14 residues. From germline, CDR1 is SGHTA and CDR2 FQGNSA. The ends lost 5 bases at V and 5 bases at J; junction bases unmatched: 8. The DNA of the CDR3 is TGTGCCAGCAGCCGGACAGGAACTCTGGAGACCCAGTACTTC. Amino acids: CASSRTGTLETQYF.

A note on this clone: Other DNA sequences in the sample encode the same CDR3. This chain connects TRBV5-6 to TRBJ1-1, with D possibly being TRBD1 (5 bases). This CDR3 is 17 amino acids long. V shed 0 bases and J shed 1 base, with 16 bases lying between them. Per germline, CDR1 SGHDT and CDR2 YYEEEE. The CDR3 coding sequence is TGTGCCAGCAGCTTGGAGGCAGGGAAACGAGGGAACACTGAAGCTTTCTTT. Translation: CASSLEAGKRGNTEAFF.

The J gene is TRBJ2-7, the V gene TRBV5-1, with 9 bases that match TRBD1. The V and J ends lost 0 bases and 3 bases, in that order; junction bases with no gene match: 4. Looked up from germline, CDR1 is SGHRS and CDR2 is YFSETQ. This CDR3 contains 15 residues. The CDR3 reads CASSLGDRVVYEQYF. The CDR3 DNA reads TGCGCCAGCAGCTTGGGGGACAGGGTAGTCTACGAGCAGTACTTC.

The chain links TRBV18 to TRBJ1-4; D ambiguous. V dropped 3 bases and J dropped 7 bases, with 12 bases sitting between them. There are 14 residues in the CDR3. Per germline, CDR1 KGHSH and CDR2 LQKENI. The CDR3 sequence: CASSPPSTVEKLFF. The CDR3 DNA is TGTGCCAGCTCACCTCCCTCTACCGTTGAAAAACTGTTTTTT.

The rearrangement links TRBV4-3 to TRBJ2-1; TRBD1 aligns across 8 bases. This CDR3 has 17 amino acids. V lost 4 bases and J lost 0; bases outside the gene matches: 8. Germline CDR1 LGHNA, CDR2 YSLEER. This chain's CDR3 is CASSLDRQGSSYNEQFF. CDR3 DNA: TGCGCCAGCAGCCTAGATCGACAGGGGAGCTCCTACAATGAGCAGTTCTTC.

The chain uses TRBV7-9 and TRBJ2-7, with 9 bases identical to TRBD1. The J segment lost 4 bases and the V segment lost 2 bases, leaving 3 bases of the junction unmatched. Per the germline V gene, CDR1 is SEHNR and CDR2 is FQNEAQ (reference sequence). This CDR3 comprises 14 residues. Here the CDR3 DNA reads TGTGCCAGCAGCTTATCACAGGGGGCTTACGAGCAGTACTTC. This codes for CASSLSQGAYEQYF.

This clone occurred once. CDR3: CASSFRTGGAVEAFF. For the CDR3, the DNA is TGTGCCAGCAGCTTTAGGACAGGGGGCGCGGTGGAAGCTTTCTTT. The chain has TRBV7-2 and TRBJ1-1, with TRBD1 matching over 11 bases. The CDR3 extends over 15 amino acids. Germline values: CDR1 SGHTA, CDR2 FQGNSA. Trimming took 3 bases from V and 8 from J; bases not matched to a gene: 8. The entire variable domain, with the rest obtained from reference TRBV7-2 and TRBJ1-1, is as follows: GAGVSQSPSNKVTEKGKDVELRCDPISGHTALYWYRQSLGQGLEFLIYFQGNSAPDKSGLPSDRFSAERTGGSVSTLTIQRTQQEDSAVYLCASSFRTGGAVEAFFGQGTRLTVV.

The V call is TRBV2, the J call TRBJ1-2; 7 bases fit TRBD1. In germline, CDR1 is SNHLY, CDR2 FYNNEI. CDR3 size: 15 residues. The V segment lost 6 bases and the J segment 4 bases; nucleotides outside the gene matches: 11. Here the CDR3 DNA reads TGTGCCAGCAGAGCACAGACAGGGTTCGTCTATGGCTACACCTTC. Protein product: CASRAQTGFVYGYTF. Looking up the rest from reference TRBV2 and TRBJ1-2 gives the full variable domain: EPEVTQTPSHQVTQMGQEVILRCVPISNHLYFYWYRQILGQKVEFLVSFYNNEISEKSEIFDDQFSVERPDGSNFTLKIRSTKLEDSAMYFCASRAQTGFVYGYTFGSGTRLTVV.

This chain joins TRBV18 and TRBJ2-4; 8 bases are a match to TRBD1. The V segment lost 4 bases and the J segment 11 bases; nucleotides outside the gene matches: 10. This CDR3 contains 14 residues. Germline CDR1 KGHSH, CDR2 LQKENI. CDR3 nucleotides: TGTGCCAGCTCACGTTTGGCAGGGGGCTCGCTTCAGTACTTC. It codes for CASSRLAGGSLQYF.

The genes are TRBV11-3 and TRBJ2-7; D might be TRBD1 (6 bases). Trimming removed 5 bases from V and 0 bases from J, with 14 bases in between. The CDR3 has 15 amino acids. Germline V gives CDR1 SGHNT, CDR2 YENEEA. CDR3 bases: TGTGCCAGCAGCATCCACAGGGAACCCTCCTACGAGCAGTACTTC. Encoded protein: CASSIHREPSYEQYF.

V and J are TRBV5-1 and TRBJ1-1; 10 bases align to TRBD1. The CDR3 has 16 amino acids. Trimming took 7 bases from V and 0 from J; bases not matched to a gene: 9. Germline assignment: CDR1 SGHRS and CDR2 YFSETQ. CDR3 loop: CASSRDRGPVNTEAFF. In DNA form, the CDR3 reads TGCGCCAGCTCCCGCGACAGGGGGCCTGTGAACACTGAAGCTTTCTTT.

The genes are TRBV7-2 and TRBJ1-3, with TRBD1 matching over 9 bases. Germline values: CDR1 SGHTA, CDR2 FQGNSA. V lost 4 bases to trimming and J lost 4 bases; unmatched junction nucleotides: 8. The CDR3 runs 16 residues. The CDR3 sequence: CASSSTGGSAGNTIYF. The CDR3 coding sequence is TGTGCCAGCAGCTCCACAGGGGGCTCGGCCGGAAACACCATATATTTT.

The V call is TRBV5-5, the J call TRBJ2-7, with a weak D call TRBD1 (5 bases). This CDR3 is built from 13 residues. With 4 bases removed from V and 5 bases from J, the gap between germline ends came to 13 bases. Per the germline V gene, CDR1 is SGHKS and CDR2 is YYEKEE (reference sequence). The CDR3, as DNA: TGTGCCAGCAGCCTACAGGTATGGAACGAGCAGTACTTC. It is translated as CASSLQVWNEQYF.

Points on this clone: The sample carries other DNA sequences with the same CDR3. The V call is TRBV18, the J call TRBJ2-7, with TRBD2 as a possible D gene (5 bases). V lost 3 bases, J lost 1 base, and 22 bases lay in between. Germline-derived CDR1 and CDR2 are KGHSH and LQKENI. The CDR3 is 18 residues long. The CDR3 DNA follows: TGTGCCAGCTCACCGCCGCTAGCCGACCGTTCCTGGTCCTACGAGCAGTACTTC. As protein: CASSPPLADRSWSYEQYF.

The rearrangement links TRBV28 to TRBJ2-7; 10 bases are a match to TRBD1. CDR3 length: 16 residues. CDR1 and CDR2 from the germline V gene are MDHEN and SYDVKM. J lost 6 bases, V lost 5 bases, and 13 bases had no gene match. The CDR3 protein is CASSEPPDRGLSEQYF. CDR3 in DNA: TGTGCCAGCAGTGAACCCCCCGACAGGGGGCTAAGCGAGCAGTACTTC.

Only one count was recorded for this clone. The chain recombines TRBV7-2 with TRBJ2-2; TRBD2 might be the D (5 bases). Trimming took 5 bases from V and 0 from J, leaving 13 bases between them. Germline V gene sequence: CDR1 SGHTA, CDR2 FQGNSA. The CDR3 contains 16 residues. The CDR3 DNA reads TGTGCCAGCAGCCGCCTGAGGACTCCGAACACCGGGGAGCTGTTTTTT. Amino acids: CASSRLRTPNTGELFF.

This chain links TRBV5-1 with TRBJ1-1, with D maybe TRBD1 (6 bases). The CDR3 is made up of 16 amino acids. The V end was cut by 4 bases, the J end by 5 bases, with 21 bases between. Germline CDR1 reads SGHRS; CDR2 reads YFSETQ. CDR3 DNA sequence: TGCGCCAGCAGCGCTACAGGGAAACGTAAGGAGACTGAAGCTTTCTTT. It translates to CASSATGKRKETEAFF.

This chain joins TRBV11-3 and TRBJ1-1; 8 bases fit TRBD1. There are 16 residues in the CDR3. The germline CDR1 and CDR2 sequences are SGHNT and YENEEA. Trimming at V came to 1 base and at J to 5 bases, leaving 9 bases not matched to a gene. In DNA form, the CDR3 reads TGTGCCAGCAGCTTAGCCCAGGACAGGGAGGATACTGAAGCTTTCTTT. This encodes CASSLAQDREDTEAFF. The full variable domain, in which reference TRBV11-3 and TRBJ1-1 provide the parts outside the CDR3, is EAGVVQSPRYKIIEKKQPVAFWCNPISGHNTLYWYLQNLGQGPELLIRYENEEAVDDSQLPKDRFSAERLKGVDSTLKIQPAELGDSAVYLCASSLAQDREDTEAFFGQGTRLTVV.